Sequencing of this T cell receptor beta chain was carried out in a study of T cell responses to AZD1222 COVID-19 vaccine. Method: immunoSEQ multiplex PCR; TCRdb's copy keeps in-frame clones and lacks some. The table includes about 54,000 clones, around 92% detected once. Between the trimmed V and J ends, which lost 6 bases and 9 bases, there was a span of 24 bases. The germline V gene has CDR1 MNHEY and CDR2 SMNVEV (reference sequence). This CDR3 has 17 residues. The chain combines TRBV27 with TRBJ1-6, with a weak D call TRBD1 (6 bases). This TCR was sampled from an adult who received the AZD1222 COVID-19 vaccine. The specimen comprised peripheral blood, sampled 28 days after the second AZD1222 dose. CDR3 loop: CASSHKHRVFTRSPLHF. The CDR3 region has the DNA TGTGCCAGCAGCCACAAACACAGGGTCTTTACGCGTTCACCCCTCCACTTT.